Presented here are 16 T cell receptor beta chains from one specimen sequenced in a study of shared clonotypes between healthy human individuals. Assay used: immunoSEQ multiplex PCR; TCRdb lists only in-frame clones, some missing. The data show about 2.3 million clones, with 85% to 95% seen just once and 0.3% to 0.45% held by the top ten. The sequenced sample was naive CD4+ T cells from PBMCs. The subset here: CD45RA+ positively selected. Receptors originate from a man in his late teens or twenties in good health. Some clones in this sample may be carry-over from other donors' samples.

The chain uses TRBV7-2 and TRBJ2-7; no definite D call. V was cut by 5 bases and J by 6 bases, with 17 bases left in between. Germline-derived CDR1 and CDR2 are SGHTA and FQGNSA. The CDR3 loop spans 14 amino acids. The CDR3 bases are TGTGCCAGCAGCCCTCGGACCCAGCACGGCGAGCAGTACTTC. Translation gives CASSPRTQHGEQYF.

The chain is built from TRBV2 and TRBJ1-4; D is possibly TRBD1 (6 bases). The CDR3 length is 14 residues. CDR1 SNHLY and CDR2 FYNNEI come from the germline V gene. Trimming took 10 bases from V and 4 from J, leaving 16 bases between them. CDR3 loop: CATRRGQINEKLFF. DNA for the CDR3: TGTGCCACCCGACGAGGACAGATTAATGAAAAACTGTTTTTT.

The J gene is TRBJ1-4, the V gene TRBV6-1, with D unresolved. The V gene lost 6 bases and the J gene lost 7 bases, with 18 bases spanning the gap. CDR3 size: 15 residues. Germline loops: CDR1 MNHNS, CDR2 SASEGT. The CDR3 loop is CASSLPGGTVEKLFF. In DNA, the CDR3 is TGTGCCAGCAGCCTTCCTGGAGGAACGGTTGAAAAACTGTTTTTT.

The chain carries TRBV19 and TRBJ2-4; a weak D match, TRBD1 (5 bases). Germline CDR1 and CDR2: LNHDA and SQIVND (reference sequence). The V and J ends lost 8 bases and 2 bases respectively, with 7 bases between them. There are 12 residues in the CDR3. CDR3 sequence (DNA): TGTGCCAGTTTGGGGCCCAAAAACATTCAGTACTTC. Translated: CASLGPKNIQYF.

This clone was detected only once. V gene TRBV28 combines with J gene TRBJ2-7; 8 bases are a match to TRBD2. V shed 9 bases, J shed 6 bases, and the junction held 4 bases outside the gene matches. The CDR3 is 11 residues long. CDR1 is MDHEN, CDR2 SYDVKM, per germline. The CDR3: CASSGKFEQYF. CDR3 nucleotide sequence: TGTGCCAGTAGCGGGAAATTCGAGCAGTACTTC. Full variable domain (missing parts from reference TRBV28 and TRBJ2-7): DVKVTQSSRYLVKRTGEKVFLECVQDMDHENMFWYRQDPGLGLRLIYFSYDVKMKEKGDIPEGYSVSREKKERFSLILESASTNQTSMYLCASSGKFEQYFGPGTRLTVT.

The genes are TRBV5-1 and TRBJ2-7; 14 bases are shared with TRBD2. The CDR3 loop spans 18 amino acids. Germline V CDR1 and CDR2: SGHRS, YFSETQ. V lost 4 bases, J lost 4 bases, and 13 bases stayed unmatched. CDR3 sequence reads: CASSTSTSGRAGRYEQYF. For the CDR3, the DNA is TGCGCCAGCAGCACCTCGACTAGCGGGAGGGCCGGAAGGTACGAGCAGTACTTC.

This clone showed up just once. The chain employs TRBV4-1 and TRBJ2-7; 9 bases are shared with TRBD1. Unmatched junction bases numbered 16, after V lost 1 base and J lost 6 bases. The length of the CDR3 is 18 residues. CDR1 is MGHRA and CDR2 is YSYEKL in the germline V gene. For the CDR3, the DNA is TGCGCCAGCAGCCAAGGGGATTCCATTACAGGGGGCAAGGGCGAGCAGTACTTC. Its protein product is CASSQGDSITGGKGEQYF.

This chain links TRBV19 with TRBJ2-1, with a possible D match to TRBD2 (7 bases). The CDR3 has 17 amino acids. The V end lost 7 bases, the J end lost 4 bases, and 23 bases lay between the germline ends. From germline, CDR1 is LNHDA and CDR2 SQIVND (reference sequence). The CDR3 sequence: CASTRLARGGPYNEQFF. DNA of the CDR3: TGTGCCAGTACTCGGCTAGCAAGGGGGGGACCATACAATGAGCAGTTCTTC.

The V call is TRBV4-3, the J call TRBJ2-1; 7 nucleotides match TRBD2. CDR1 is LGHNA, CDR2 YSLEER, per germline. The CDR3 length is 15 residues. The J segment lost 3 bases and the V segment lost 5 bases, leaving 7 bases of the junction unmatched. The CDR3 spells CASSWGAGLYNEQFF. DNA for the CDR3: TGCGCCAGCAGCTGGGGAGCGGGACTCTACAATGAGCAGTTCTTC.

This rearrangement joins TRBV4-1 to TRBJ2-7; perhaps TRBD1 as D (6 bases). The V gene lost 3 bases and the J gene lost 2 bases, with 17 bases spanning the gap. The CDR3 has 16 residues. Germline CDR1 and CDR2: MGHRA and YSYEKL. DNA of the CDR3: TGCGCCAGCAGCCACCTACAGGGCGATCTCCCCTACGAGCAGTACTTC. It encodes CASSHLQGDLPYEQYF.

This sequence joins TRBV18 and TRBJ2-5; 8 bases map to TRBD1. This CDR3 spans 13 amino acids. V lost 10 bases and J lost 5; bases outside the gene matches: 9. Germline CDR1 and CDR2: KGHSH and LQKENI. CDR3 DNA: TGTGCCACAGAGACAGGGGTCGGGGAGACCCAGTACTTC. This encodes CATETGVGETQYF.

The V call is TRBV5-5, the J call TRBJ2-5, with 9 bases aligning to TRBD1. J gave up 3 bases and V 4 bases, and 7 bases lay outside the gene matches. The CDR3 runs to 15 residues. The germline gives CDR1 SGHKS, CDR2 YYEKEE (reference sequence). CDR3: CASSRTGGREETQYF. The CDR3 DNA follows: TGTGCCAGCAGCCGAACAGGGGGCAGAGAAGAGACCCAGTACTTC.

DNA of the CDR3: TGTGCCAGCAGTAATTCCGGGGCCCCCAAAAACATTCAGTACTTC. Its protein is CASSNSGAPKNIQYF. The chain links TRBV6-5 to TRBJ2-4; D is perhaps TRBD1 or TRBD2 (5 bases each). This CDR3 is built from 15 residues. Germline CDR1 MNHEY, CDR2 SVGAGI. V shed 5 bases and J shed 2 bases, with 13 bases lying between them.

In the case of this clone: This same CDR3 is encoded by further DNA sequences in the sample. The chain has TRBV27 and TRBJ2-1, with 10 nucleotides matching TRBD1. The junction had 1 base not matched to a gene; V was cut back by 5 bases and J by 3 bases. This CDR3 is built from 14 residues. Germline V gene lookup returns CDR1 MNHEY and CDR2 SMNVEV (reference sequence). The CDR3 is CASSRDRGYNEQFF. The DNA of the CDR3 is TGTGCCAGCAGTCGGGACAGGGGCTACAATGAGCAGTTCTTC.

As for this clone: Other DNA sequences of this sample code for an identical CDR3. V and J are TRBV5-1 and TRBJ2-7; the D is unclear. The germline V and J ends were trimmed by 3 bases and 0 bases, with 10 bases remaining between them. Germline CDR1 reads SGHRS; CDR2 reads YFSETQ. The CDR3 contains 14 residues. The chain's CDR3 is CASSSDPSSYEQYF. DNA for the CDR3: TGCGCCAGCAGCTCCGACCCCTCCTCCTACGAGCAGTACTTC.

This clone occurred once. The chain links TRBV14 to TRBJ2-1, with D perhaps given as TRBD1 or TRBD2 (6 bases each). CDR1 is SGHDN and CDR2 is FVKESK in the germline V gene. This CDR3 contains 19 residues. V was cut by 11 bases and J by 0 bases, with 29 bases left in between. The CDR3 DNA reads TGTGCCGAAGGGCAAGGGGTTGGCGCGGGACAAAGCTCCTACAATGAGCAGTTCTTC. This translates into CAEGQGVGAGQSSYNEQFF.